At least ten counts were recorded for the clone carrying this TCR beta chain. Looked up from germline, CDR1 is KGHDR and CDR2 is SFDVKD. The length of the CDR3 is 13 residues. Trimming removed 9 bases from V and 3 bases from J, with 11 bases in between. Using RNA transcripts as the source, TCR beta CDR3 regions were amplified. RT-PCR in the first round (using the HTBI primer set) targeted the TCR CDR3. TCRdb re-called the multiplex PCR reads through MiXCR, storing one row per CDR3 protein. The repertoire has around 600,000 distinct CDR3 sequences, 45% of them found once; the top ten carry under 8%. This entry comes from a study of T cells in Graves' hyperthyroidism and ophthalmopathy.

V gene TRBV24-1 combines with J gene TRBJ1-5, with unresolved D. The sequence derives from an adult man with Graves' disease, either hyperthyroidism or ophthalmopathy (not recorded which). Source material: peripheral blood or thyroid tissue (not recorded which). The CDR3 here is CATQVRDNQPQHF. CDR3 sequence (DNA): TGTGCCACCCAAGTAAGGGACAATCAGCCCCAGCATTTT.